This paragraph reports one T cell receptor beta chain. Its antigen is unknown. Base-call qualities are not available, and no considerably larger clone is one nucleotide away. Participants in the prospective study were aged roughly 18 to 100 years, lived in 20 to 30 United States geographic areas, and enrolled through a virtual design. In the prospective study, participants were assigned to cohorts based on the clinical history participants reported in a screening survey and a study questionnaire. Exposed participants were defined as having been in contact with someone with a PCR-confirmed or clinician-diagnosed COVID-19 case within 2 weeks of study entry. In the prospective study, mobile phlebotomists collected whole blood, serum and a nasopharyngeal or oropharyngeal swab from each participant. Prospective study participants could optionally give additional blood draws and questionnaires over an approximately two-month period. Before DNA extraction, prospective study blood samples were shipped either frozen or at room temperature.

The record originates from a study of blood T cell repertoires in COVID-19 (dated by TCRdb to 2018 to 2021). Background for the entire study: Samples covering the acute and convalescent phases of COVID-19 were provided by collaborators in the United States, Italy and Spain. The material from the prospective study consisted of cDNA or gDNA derived from T cells, B-cell-depleted T cells, or PBMCs. Subjects who had been exposed to COVID-19, were actively infected with it, or had recovered from it provided the deeply sampled blood TCRbeta repertoires that made up the dataset. A freely available public database, intended as a resource for researchers studying the immune response to SARS-CoV-2, is where the repertoires were released. Samples came from the ongoing ImmuneRACE study (first 160 participants) plus 1,254 subjects from 6 global collaborators. A de-identified subject ID, COVID-19 status, age in years and sex were almost always included in the sample metadata. HLA class I and class II types, where available, came from metadata supplied by the sample provider rather than from assay-based typing. Broad study findings and their caveats: Clinical and demographic metadata were provided uncurated, with the amount varying by source and participant.

V and J lose 1 base and 8 bases, and a span of 11 bases separates them. Spanning cysteine to phenylalanine, the CDR3 consists of 13 amino acids. Only the CDR3 DNA stays, 39 bases, in frame from base 1. TCRbeta CDR3 regions were amplified from genomic DNA using the immunoSEQ Assay, a bias-controlled multiplex PCR. Processing in the source paper ran as follows. The number of nucleated cells in each sample was estimated from the amplification of reference gene primers within the assay. To quantify the absolute abundance of each unique TCRbeta CDR3 rearrangement, sequence reads were collapsed and filtered. Productive Simpson clonality was computed per sample as the square root of Simpson's diversity index over productive rearrangements. The immuneACCESS repertoire file appears here via TCRdb, limited to in-frame rearrangements. These files lack a portion of the clones; in checked studies, under half of the deficit traces to unresolved V genes, and the cause of the others is not known. The DNA gave D and trimming, while V, J and clone size come from that table. The sample has 320,000 or so clones on record, around 85% of them singletons. The top ten clones comprise around 2% of the sample.

The TCR originated in a woman aged 30 to 39 who had been exposed to COVID-19. Sequencing used PBMCs or T cells enriched from blood (not recorded which). The V and J segments used are TRBV12-3 or TRBV12-4 and TRBJ1-2; the D gene identity is not certain. The DNA sequence follows: TGTGCCAGCAGTTTAGGGCCCGGAGGGGGCTACACCTTC. This codes for CASSLGPGGGYTF.